This section outlines one T cell receptor (beta chain) sequence together with its context. What it binds is unknown. The sample is drawn from a study of cytomegalovirus exposure and HLA in healthy donors. Study findings and constraints: Trimming of TCR beta V- and J-genes showed a link, identified in a later analysis, to a missense DCLRE1C variant.

CDR3 length: 15 residues. The V and J ends lost 4 bases and 5 bases respectively, with 18 bases between them. The germline gives CDR1 SGHRS, CDR2 YFSETQ. Primers for the PCR totalled 60 Vbeta and 13 Jbeta. Clones were sequenced by immunoSEQ multiplex PCR, and TCRdb holds only the in-frame ones, with some missing. Of about 160,000 clones in the sample, roughly 80% were seen once. What was sequenced was PBMCs. The chain is built from TRBV5-1 and TRBJ2-5, with D perhaps TRBD1 (6 bases). The receptor's source is a woman under 40 in good health and CMV-seronegative. CDR3 loop: CASSRSGVKVETQYF. The CDR3 coding sequence is TGCGCCAGCAGCAGATCAGGGGTAAAAGTGGAGACCCAGTACTTC.